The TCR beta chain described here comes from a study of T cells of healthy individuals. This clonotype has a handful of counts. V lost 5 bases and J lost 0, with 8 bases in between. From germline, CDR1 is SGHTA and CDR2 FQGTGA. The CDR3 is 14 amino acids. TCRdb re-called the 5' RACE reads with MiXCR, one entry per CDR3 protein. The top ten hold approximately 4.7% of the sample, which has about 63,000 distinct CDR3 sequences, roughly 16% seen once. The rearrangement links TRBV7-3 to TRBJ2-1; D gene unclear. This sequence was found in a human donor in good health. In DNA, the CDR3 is TGTGCCAGCAGCCCACCTGGCTCCTACAATGAGCAGTTCTTC. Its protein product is CASSPPGSYNEQFF.